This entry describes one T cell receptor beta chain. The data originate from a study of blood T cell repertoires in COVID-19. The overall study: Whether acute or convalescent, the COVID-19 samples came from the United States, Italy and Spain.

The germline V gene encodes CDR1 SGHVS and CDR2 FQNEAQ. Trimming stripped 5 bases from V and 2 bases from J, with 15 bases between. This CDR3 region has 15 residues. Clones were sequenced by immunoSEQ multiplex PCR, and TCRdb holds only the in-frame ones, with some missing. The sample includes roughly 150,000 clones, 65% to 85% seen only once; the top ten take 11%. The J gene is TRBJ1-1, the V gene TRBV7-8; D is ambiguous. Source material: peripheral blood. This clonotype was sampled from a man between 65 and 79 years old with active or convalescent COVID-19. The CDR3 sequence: CASSPLGGINTEAFF. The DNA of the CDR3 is TGTGCCAGCAGCCCCCTTGGCGGCATAAACACTGAAGCTTTCTTT.